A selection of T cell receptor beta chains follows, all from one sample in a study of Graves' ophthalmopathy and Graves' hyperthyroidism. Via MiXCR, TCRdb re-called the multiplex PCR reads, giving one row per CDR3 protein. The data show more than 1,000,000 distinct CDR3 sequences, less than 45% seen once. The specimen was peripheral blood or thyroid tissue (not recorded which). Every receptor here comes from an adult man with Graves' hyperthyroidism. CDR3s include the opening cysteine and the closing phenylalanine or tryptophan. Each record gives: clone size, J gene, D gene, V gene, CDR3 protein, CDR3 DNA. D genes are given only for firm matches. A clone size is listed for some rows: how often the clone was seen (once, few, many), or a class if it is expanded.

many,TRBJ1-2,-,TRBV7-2,CASSQPQGPYGYTF,TGTGCCAGCAGTCAGCCCCAGGGGCCCTATGGCTACACCTTC
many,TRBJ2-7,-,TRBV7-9,CASGEEGQYF,TGTGCCAGCGGCGAGGAGGGCCAGTACTTC
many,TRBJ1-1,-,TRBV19,CASSKTGGLGTEAFF,TGTGCCAGTAGTAAGACAGGAGGCTTAGGAACTGAAGCTTTCTTT
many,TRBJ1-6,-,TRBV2,CASRIGPYNSPLHF,TGTGCCAGCAGAATAGGACCGTATAATTCACCCCTCCACTTT
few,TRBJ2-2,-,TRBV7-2,CASSFAGTDTGELFF,TGTGCCAGCAGCTTTGCGGGGACGGACACCGGGGAGCTGTTTTTT
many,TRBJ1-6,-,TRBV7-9,CASSPGGPLGSPLHF,TGTGCCAGCAGCCCCGGGGGGCCGCTTGGTTCACCCCTCCACTTT
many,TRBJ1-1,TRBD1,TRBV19,CATRNRGSMNTEAFF,TGTGCCACCCGGAACAGGGGGTCCATGAACACTGAAGCTTTCTTT
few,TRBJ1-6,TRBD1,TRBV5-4,CASSYGQGANSPLHF,TGTGCCAGCAGCTACGGACAGGGGGCCAATTCACCCCTCCACTTT
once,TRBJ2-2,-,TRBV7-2,CASSLVVTAAIDTGELFF,TGTGCCAGCAGCTTGGTGGTGACAGCGGCAATCGACACCGGGGAGCTGTTTTTT
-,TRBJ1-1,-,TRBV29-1,CSVRLARNTEAFF,TGCAGCGTCAGACTAGCCAGGAACACTGAAGCTTTCTTT
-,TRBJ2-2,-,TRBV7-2,CASGGTVGNTGELFF,TGTGCCAGCGGAGGGACAGTAGGGAACACCGGGGAGCTGTTTTTT
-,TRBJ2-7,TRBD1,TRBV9,CASSQVPTGGSSYEQYF,TGCGCCAGCAGCCAAGTGCCTACAGGGGGAAGCTCCTACGAGCAGTACTTC
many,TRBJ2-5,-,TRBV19,CASSIEQGGETQYF,TGTGCCAGTAGTATAGAGCAGGGAGGAGAGACCCAGTACTTC
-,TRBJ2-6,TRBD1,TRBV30,CAWSSTGEGANVLTF,TGTGCCTGGAGTAGTACAGGGGAAGGGGCCAACGTCCTGACTTTC